The 2 T cell receptor beta chains below were found in one sample sequenced in a study of shared clonotypes between healthy human individuals. TCRdb's copy holds only in-frame clones and misses some; the assay was immunoSEQ multiplex PCR. Here the sample spans about 2 million clones, about 95% being singletons. CD45RO-negative, CCR7-positively selected cells formed the naive CD8 fraction, excluding terminally differentiated effector memory CD45RA+ cells. Source material: naive CD8+ T cells sorted from blood. These receptors all come from a young man in good health.

The V call is TRBV27, the J call TRBJ2-1, with D maybe TRBD1 (6 bases). The length of the CDR3 is 12 residues. The V end was cut by 6 bases, the J end by 3 bases, with 6 bases between. CDR1 is MNHEY and CDR2 is SMNVEV in the germline V gene (reference sequence). Written as DNA, the CDR3 is TGTGCCAGCAGGGACAGCTACAATGAGCAGTTCTTC. Protein product: CASRDSYNEQFF.

V is TRBV6-1 and J is TRBJ2-7; TRBD2 agrees at 11 bases. CDR1 is MNHNS, CDR2 SASEGT, per germline. V gave up 6 bases and J gave up 3 bases; unmatched junction bases: 4. The CDR3 is 14 residues long. The CDR3 sequence is CASRTGTSGYEQYF. In DNA form, the CDR3 reads TGTGCCAGCAGAACCGGGACTAGCGGCTACGAGCAGTACTTC.